The sequence of this T cell receptor beta chain was determined in a study of blood T cell repertoires in COVID-19. At the level of the study: Samples came from the United States, Italy and Spain, spanning acute and convalescent COVID-19.

Sequencing used immunoSEQ multiplex PCR; TCRdb keeps in-frame clones, though not all of them. The sample consists of 100,000 to 150,000 clones, approximately 85% of them appearing once. While infection was still active, Seattle patients were enrolled and then followed longitudinally. The V end lost 5 bases, the J end lost 0 bases, and 14 bases lay between the germline ends. The CDR3 loop spans 15 amino acids. From germline, CDR1 is LGHNA and CDR2 YNFKEQ. V gene TRBV4-2 combines with J gene TRBJ2-7; D may be TRBD1 (6 bases). This clonotype was sampled from a woman of 80 years or more with COVID-19, enrolled during active disease. What was sequenced was peripheral blood. The CDR3 protein is CASSSPGTSSYEQYF. As DNA, the CDR3 is TGTGCCAGCAGCTCTCCCGGGACATCCTCCTACGAGCAGTACTTC.